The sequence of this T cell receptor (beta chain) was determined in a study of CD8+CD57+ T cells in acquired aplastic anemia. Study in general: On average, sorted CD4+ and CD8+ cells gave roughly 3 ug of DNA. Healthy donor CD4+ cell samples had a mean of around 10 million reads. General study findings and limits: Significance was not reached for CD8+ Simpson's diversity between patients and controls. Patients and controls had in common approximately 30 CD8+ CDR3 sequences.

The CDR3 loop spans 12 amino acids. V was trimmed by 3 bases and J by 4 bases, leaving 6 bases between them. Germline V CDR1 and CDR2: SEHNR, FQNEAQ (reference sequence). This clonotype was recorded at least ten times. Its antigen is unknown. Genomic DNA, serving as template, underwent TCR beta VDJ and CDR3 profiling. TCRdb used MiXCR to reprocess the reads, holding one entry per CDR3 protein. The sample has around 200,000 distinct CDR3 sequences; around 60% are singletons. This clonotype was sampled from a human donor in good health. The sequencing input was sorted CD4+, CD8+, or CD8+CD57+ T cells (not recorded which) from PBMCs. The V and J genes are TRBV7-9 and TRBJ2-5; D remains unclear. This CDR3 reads CASSFFGETQYF. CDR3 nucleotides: TGTGCCAGCAGCTTCTTTGGAGAGACCCAGTACTTC.